Listed below are T cell receptor beta chains from one sample, sequenced in a study of blood T cell repertoires in COVID-19. Repertoires were generated with immunoSEQ multiplex PCR, while TCRdb's copy carries only in-frame clones and drops some. The sample carries 300,000 to 350,000 clones, 90% to 95% recorded once. The sequencing sample was made of PBMCs or T cells enriched from blood (not recorded which). These receptor sequences come from a woman aged 30 to 39 who had been exposed to COVID-19. CDR3s include the opening cysteine and the closing phenylalanine or tryptophan. D genes are given only for firm matches. Some rows have no size entry. The others give once, few or many, or a class for an expanded clone.

d_call: TRBD1
j_call: TRBJ2-3
v_call: TRBV10-3
clone_size: NA
cdr3_nt: TGTGCCACCCAACTAGGACAGGTTACAGATACGCAGTATTTT
cdr3_aa: CATQLGQVTDTQYF

d_call: NA
j_call: TRBJ1-6
v_call: TRBV9
clone_size: NA
cdr3_nt: TGTGCCAGCAGCGTACAAATAGGGGATAATTCACCCCTCCACTTT
cdr3_aa: CASSVQIGDNSPLHF

d_call: NA
j_call: TRBJ1-2
v_call: TRBV7-6
clone_size: NA
cdr3_nt: TGTGCCAGCAGCTTAACCCCTCAGGGTGTCTATGGCTACACCTTC
cdr3_aa: CASSLTPQGVYGYTF

d_call: TRBD1
j_call: TRBJ1-1
v_call: TRBV2
clone_size: NA
cdr3_nt: TGTGCCAGCAGTGGAACCACAGGGGGCCGCCGCTTGGCTTTCTTT
cdr3_aa: CASSGTTGGRRLAFF

d_call: NA
j_call: TRBJ1-1
v_call: TRBV4-3
clone_size: NA
cdr3_nt: TGCGCCAGCAGCCAAGAGCACGTGGGGGGGTCAGCTTTCTTT
cdr3_aa: CASSQEHVGGSAFF

d_call: TRBD1
j_call: TRBJ2-1
v_call: TRBV7-6
clone_size: NA
cdr3_nt: TGTGCCAGCAGCCCGGGACAGGGAGGATACAATGAGCAGTTCTTC
cdr3_aa: CASSPGQGGYNEQFF

d_call: TRBD1
j_call: TRBJ2-7
v_call: TRBV27
clone_size: NA
cdr3_nt: TGTGCCAGCAGGTCCTTCCAGGGGGCGGCCTACGAGCAGTACTTC
cdr3_aa: CASRSFQGAAYEQYF

d_call: NA
j_call: TRBJ2-1
v_call: TRBV29-1
clone_size: once
cdr3_nt: TGCAGCGTTGAAGGGCCCCCAGCGACGGAATACAATGAGCAGTTCTTC
cdr3_aa: CSVEGPPATEYNEQFF

d_call: NA
j_call: TRBJ1-1
v_call: TRBV19
clone_size: NA
cdr3_nt: TGTGCCAGTATTGGGACTGAATGGAACACTGAAGCTTTCTTT
cdr3_aa: CASIGTEWNTEAFF

d_call: NA
j_call: TRBJ1-2
v_call: TRBV5-1
clone_size: NA
cdr3_nt: TGCGCCAGCAGCTTGGACAGGGATGGCTACACCTTC
cdr3_aa: CASSLDRDGYTF

d_call: TRBD1
j_call: TRBJ2-6
v_call: TRBV4-2
clone_size: NA
cdr3_nt: TGTGCCAGCAGCCAGGCAACAGGGGGCGCTTTACGGGGGGCCAACGTCCTGACTTTC
cdr3_aa: CASSQATGGALRGANVLTF

d_call: NA
j_call: TRBJ1-2
v_call: TRBV30
clone_size: NA
cdr3_nt: TGTGCCTGGAACCCTGGTGGAGGGTATGGCTACACCTTC
cdr3_aa: CAWNPGGGYGYTF

d_call: NA
j_call: TRBJ1-6
v_call: TRBV9
clone_size: NA
cdr3_nt: TGTGCCAGCAGCGTAGGGTCTCAAAGGAGCTCCTATAATTCACCCCTCCACTTT
cdr3_aa: CASSVGSQRSSYNSPLHF

d_call: TRBD1
j_call: TRBJ1-5
v_call: TRBV7-8
clone_size: NA
cdr3_nt: TGTGCCAGCAGCTTAGGCGTCGGCAGGGGGATCAGGCAGCCCCAGCATTTT
cdr3_aa: CASSLGVGRGIRQPQHF

d_call: NA
j_call: TRBJ1-1
v_call: TRBV6-5
clone_size: NA
cdr3_nt: TGTGCCAGCAGTTACTTGGGGGCCTCGAGGAACACTGAAGCTTTCTTT
cdr3_aa: CASSYLGASRNTEAFF

d_call: NA
j_call: TRBJ2-5
v_call: TRBV19
clone_size: NA
cdr3_nt: TGTGCCAGTAGCATTGATCACAAGCAAGAGACCCAGTACTTC
cdr3_aa: CASSIDHKQETQYF

d_call: NA
j_call: TRBJ2-6
v_call: TRBV4-1
clone_size: NA
cdr3_nt: TGCGCCAGCAGCCTGGACAGACCAACCTCTGGGGCCAACGTCCTGACTTTC
cdr3_aa: CASSLDRPTSGANVLTF

d_call: NA
j_call: TRBJ2-5
v_call: TRBV12-3/TRBV12-4
clone_size: NA
cdr3_nt: TGTGCCAGCAGTCTACAGGTTGAAGAGACCCAGTACTTC
cdr3_aa: CASSLQVEETQYF

d_call: NA
j_call: TRBJ1-5
v_call: TRBV19
clone_size: NA
cdr3_nt: TGTGCCAGTAGTATTATTCCTTCTGGCAATCAGCCCCAGCATTTT
cdr3_aa: CASSIIPSGNQPQHF

d_call: TRBD1
j_call: TRBJ1-3
v_call: TRBV7-9
clone_size: NA
cdr3_nt: TGTGCCAGCAGCTTTTCTTTCAGGACAGGGAAAGGAAACACCATATATTTT
cdr3_aa: CASSFSFRTGKGNTIYF

d_call: TRBD1
j_call: TRBJ1-2
v_call: TRBV5-1
clone_size: NA
cdr3_nt: TGCGCCAGCAGCTCGAAATTCGCCGGGACAGGACCTATCTATGGCTACACCTTC
cdr3_aa: CASSSKFAGTGPIYGYTF

d_call: NA
j_call: TRBJ2-7
v_call: TRBV9
clone_size: NA
cdr3_nt: TGTGCCAGCAGCGTAGCGGTGGGGGCGTCCTACGAGCAGTACTTC
cdr3_aa: CASSVAVGASYEQYF

d_call: TRBD2
j_call: TRBJ2-5
v_call: TRBV6-5
clone_size: once
cdr3_nt: TGTGCCAGCCGGCGGAGCGGGGCCCAAGAGACCCAGTACTTC
cdr3_aa: CASRRSGAQETQYF

d_call: NA
j_call: TRBJ1-5
v_call: TRBV27
clone_size: NA
cdr3_nt: TGTGCCAGAGCGCCCCGGGACAACAATCAGCCCCAGCATTTT
cdr3_aa: CARAPRDNNQPQHF

d_call: NA
j_call: TRBJ1-2
v_call: TRBV13
clone_size: once
cdr3_nt: TGTGCCAGCAGCTCCCCCCCCCGGACAGACAGGAATGGCTACACCTTC
cdr3_aa: CASSSPPRTDRNGYTF

d_call: TRBD1
j_call: TRBJ1-2
v_call: TRBV25-1
clone_size: NA
cdr3_nt: TGTGCCAGCAGTCTCGGGACAGCCTACTATGGCTACACCTTC
cdr3_aa: CASSLGTAYYGYTF

d_call: TRBD1
j_call: TRBJ2-7
v_call: TRBV5-1
clone_size: NA
cdr3_nt: TGCGCCAGCAGCGATGACAGGGGGGAGCAGTACTTC
cdr3_aa: CASSDDRGEQYF

d_call: TRBD2
j_call: TRBJ2-3
v_call: TRBV10-1
clone_size: once
cdr3_nt: TGCGCCAGCAGTGAGCACCAGGGACTAGCGGGGGCCCCGGGGGGCACAGATACGCAGTATTTT
cdr3_aa: CASSEHQGLAGAPGGTDTQYF

d_call: NA
j_call: TRBJ1-1
v_call: TRBV2
clone_size: NA
cdr3_nt: TGTGCCAGCAGTGAACGGGGGTGGGGTGAAGCTTTCTTT
cdr3_aa: CASSERGWGEAFF

d_call: TRBD2
j_call: TRBJ2-1
v_call: TRBV10-3
clone_size: NA
cdr3_nt: TGTGCCATCAGCCCCCGGGAGGACAATGAGCAGTTCTTC
cdr3_aa: CAISPREDNEQFF

d_call: TRBD1
j_call: TRBJ2-6
v_call: TRBV7-9
clone_size: NA
cdr3_nt: TGTGCCAGCAGCTCCCGGCACAGGGGCTCTGGGGCCAACGTCCTGACTTTC
cdr3_aa: CASSSRHRGSGANVLTF